Listed below are T cell receptor beta chains from one sample, sequenced in a study of radiation and T cells in renal cell carcinoma. Clones were sequenced by immunoSEQ multiplex PCR, and TCRdb holds only the in-frame ones, with some missing. There are 120,000 or so clones in the sample; around 82% occur only once, and 5.8% lies in the top ten. Specimen: blood, collected from a patient whose treatment included radiotherapy and nephrectomy. The receptors originated from a man between 45 and 60 years old with renal cell carcinoma. The CDR3 runs from the conserved cysteine through the conserved F or W. A D gene is named only where the DNA matches it firmly. Some rows mark clone size as missing; the rest say once, few, many or name a class of expanded clone.

d_gene: -; v_gene: TRBV29-1; abundance: few; j_gene: TRBJ1-1; CDR3aa: CSVGQGNTEAFF
d_gene: TRBD2; v_gene: TRBV5-1; abundance: once; j_gene: TRBJ2-3; CDR3aa: CASSLGTSGYTDTQYF
d_gene: TRBD1; v_gene: TRBV4-3; abundance: -; j_gene: TRBJ1-2; CDR3aa: CASSQSRTGSYGYTF
d_gene: -; v_gene: TRBV2; abundance: -; j_gene: TRBJ1-6; CDR3aa: CASAGPGSSYNSPLHF
d_gene: -; v_gene: TRBV28; abundance: -; j_gene: TRBJ1-5; CDR3aa: CASSLVQEDQPQHF
d_gene: -; v_gene: TRBV6-5; abundance: -; j_gene: TRBJ2-6; CDR3aa: CASSYDGSGANVLTF
d_gene: -; v_gene: TRBV6-4; abundance: -; j_gene: TRBJ1-1; CDR3aa: CASSDSIGTEAFF
d_gene: TRBD1; v_gene: TRBV27; abundance: -; j_gene: TRBJ1-2; CDR3aa: CASRVNRGIGYGYTF
d_gene: -; v_gene: TRBV6-1; abundance: -; j_gene: TRBJ2-7; CDR3aa: CASSIGGTSIHEQYF
d_gene: -; v_gene: TRBV5-1; abundance: -; j_gene: TRBJ2-1; CDR3aa: CASSLGTGYNEQFF
d_gene: -; v_gene: TRBV7-3; abundance: -; j_gene: TRBJ2-3; CDR3aa: CASSSQGDTQYF
d_gene: -; v_gene: TRBV4-1; abundance: -; j_gene: TRBJ1-5; CDR3aa: CASSQDGGIGNQPQHF
d_gene: -; v_gene: TRBV30; abundance: -; j_gene: TRBJ2-7; CDR3aa: CAWSGSGYEQYF
d_gene: -; v_gene: TRBV19; abundance: -; j_gene: TRBJ1-4; CDR3aa: CASRGDRNEKLFF